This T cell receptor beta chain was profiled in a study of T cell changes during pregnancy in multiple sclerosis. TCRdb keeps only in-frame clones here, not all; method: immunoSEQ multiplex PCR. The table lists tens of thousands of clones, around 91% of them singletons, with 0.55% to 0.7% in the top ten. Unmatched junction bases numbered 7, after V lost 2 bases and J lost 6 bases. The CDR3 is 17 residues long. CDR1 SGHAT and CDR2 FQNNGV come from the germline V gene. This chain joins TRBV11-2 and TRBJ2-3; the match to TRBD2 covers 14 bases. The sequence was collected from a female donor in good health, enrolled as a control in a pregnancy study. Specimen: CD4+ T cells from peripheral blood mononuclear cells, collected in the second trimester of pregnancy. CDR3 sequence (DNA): TGTGCCAGCAGCTTATTCCGACTAGCGGGGGGGGAGGATACGCAGTATTTT. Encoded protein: CASSLFRLAGGEDTQYF.